This T cell receptor (beta chain) was observed in a study of cytotoxic CD8 clonotypes in ibrutinib-treated CLL. About the study: The samples contained a few hundred thousand productive templates on average. They also contained an average of around 94,000 productive rearrangements. General study points: While tracking circulating CD8+ T-cell counts, baseline clonality exceeded that of age-matched healthy donors.

Sequenced by immunoSEQ multiplex PCR; TCRdb stores in-frame clones only, minus some. The sample shows nearly 300,000 clones, around 69% of them seen only once. About 2.1 micrograms of genomic DNA (from cryopreserved PBMCs) were used for TCR beta libraries. Germline CDR1 reads SGHNT; CDR2 reads YYREEE (reference sequence). Trimming shortened V by 0 bases and J by 1 base, and 14 bases separated the two germline ends. The CDR3 runs to 16 residues. Remarks on this clone: Its specificity is unknown.

This TCR derives from a human donor with chronic lymphocytic leukemia. V is TRBV5-4 and J is TRBJ2-7; no reliable D call. Sequenced material: PBMCs, taken at disease progression, from a patient treated with ibrutinib. In DNA, the CDR3 is TGTGCCAGCAGCTTGGTCCTCGGCCGAGCGTCCTACGAGCAGTACTTC. Its translation: CASSLVLGRASYEQYF.